One and the same sample provided the 9 T cell receptor beta chains below, sequenced in a study of Tregs in tolerant kidney transplant recipients. Sequencing used immunoSEQ multiplex PCR; TCRdb keeps in-frame clones, though not all of them. In the table there are under 300,000 clones, 80% to 85% of which are singletons. The specimen was CD4+ T cells from blood. The receptors were gathered from a human donor in good health.

The J gene is TRBJ2-5, the V gene TRBV6-5; D not certain. Germline CDR1 and CDR2: MNHEY and SVGAGI. V was cut by 0 bases and J by 1 base, with 12 bases left in between. The CDR3 is 16 amino acids. Here the CDR3 DNA reads TGTGCCAGCAGTTACTCGAGGCCCTACCTCCAAGAGACCCAGTACTTC. As protein: CASSYSRPYLQETQYF.

The chain has TRBV6-5 and TRBJ1-6; TRBD1 matches at 8 bases. The CDR3 has 15 residues. The germline V gene has CDR1 MNHEY and CDR2 SVGAGI. The junction had 5 bases not matched to a gene; V was cut back by 4 bases and J by 6 bases. DNA of the CDR3: TGTGCCAGCAGTTCTCCGGGACAGGCTAATTCACCCCTCCACTTT. Protein sequence: CASSSPGQANSPLHF.

J is TRBJ1-1 and V is TRBV10-3; 9 bases line up with TRBD1. The CDR3 covers 14 residues. Germline loops: CDR1 ENHRY, CDR2 SYGVKD. V shed 3 bases, J shed 1 base, and the junction held 0 bases outside the gene matches. CDR3 coding DNA: TGTGCCATCAGTGAACAGGGGGCGAACACTGAAGCTTTCTTT. It translates to CAISEQGANTEAFF.

The V gene is TRBV18, the J gene TRBJ2-5; 9 bases line up with TRBD2. The ends lost 0 bases at V and 5 bases at J; junction bases unmatched: 10. Germline values: CDR1 KGHSH, CDR2 LQKENI. This CDR3 spans 17 amino acids. The CDR3 reads CASSPPGLAGEKETQYF. As DNA, the CDR3 is TGTGCCAGCTCACCACCGGGACTAGCTGGGGAGAAGGAGACCCAGTACTTC. Based on the CDR3 plus reference TRBV18 and TRBJ2-5, the full variable domain is NAGVMQNPRHLVRRRGQEARLRCSPMKGHSHVYWYRQLPEEGLKFMVYLQKENIIDESGMPKERFSAEFPKEGPSILRIQQVVRGDSAAYFCASSPPGLAGEKETQYFGPGTRLLVL.

J is TRBJ1-2 and V is TRBV11-2; the D gene is possibly TRBD1 (5 bases). The CDR3 has 15 residues. Germline V gives CDR1 SGHAT, CDR2 FQNNGV. With 1 base removed from V and 0 bases from J, the gap between germline ends came to 9 bases. The CDR3 region is CASSLGPGTNYGYTF. The CDR3 DNA reads TGTGCCAGCAGCTTAGGCCCAGGGACTAACTATGGCTACACCTTC.

The chain carries TRBV5-1 and TRBJ2-1; 9 nucleotides agree with TRBD2. The length of the CDR3 is 15 residues. The J segment lost 6 bases and the V segment lost 0 bases, leaving 4 bases of the junction unmatched. From germline, CDR1 is SGHRS and CDR2 YFSETQ. CDR3 nucleotide sequence: TGCGCCAGCAGCTTGGGGCGGGAGGGTCTCAATGAGCAGTTCTTC. Translation: CASSLGREGLNEQFF.

The V call is TRBV4-1, the J call TRBJ1-1, with 11 bases that match TRBD1. Germline CDR1 and CDR2: MGHRA and YSYEKL. This CDR3 spans 19 amino acids. V shed 2 bases, J shed 2 bases, and the junction held 13 bases outside the gene matches. In DNA form, the CDR3 reads TGCGCCAGCAGCCAATACTATTCCGGGACAGGGGGGAGTAACACTGAAGCTTTCTTT. Translation: CASSQYYSGTGGSNTEAFF.

The V and J genes are TRBV6-5 and TRBJ1-2, with D uncertain. Germline loops: CDR1 MNHEY, CDR2 SVGAGI. The CDR3 has 15 residues. V gave up 6 bases and J gave up 4 bases, with 18 bases separating them. The CDR3 protein is CASRGSPLGVYGYTF. The CDR3, as DNA: TGTGCCAGCAGGGGCAGCCCCCTGGGTGTCTATGGCTACACCTTC.

V gene TRBV7-6 combines with J gene TRBJ2-7; 7 positions agree with TRBD1. This CDR3 is built from 15 residues. Per the germline V gene, CDR1 is SGHVS and CDR2 is FNYEAQ. The ends lost 5 bases at V and 0 bases at J; junction bases unmatched: 7. The CDR3 sequence: CASSPPGQRSYEQYF. The CDR3, as DNA: TGTGCCAGCAGCCCTCCGGGACAGCGCTCCTACGAGCAGTACTTC.